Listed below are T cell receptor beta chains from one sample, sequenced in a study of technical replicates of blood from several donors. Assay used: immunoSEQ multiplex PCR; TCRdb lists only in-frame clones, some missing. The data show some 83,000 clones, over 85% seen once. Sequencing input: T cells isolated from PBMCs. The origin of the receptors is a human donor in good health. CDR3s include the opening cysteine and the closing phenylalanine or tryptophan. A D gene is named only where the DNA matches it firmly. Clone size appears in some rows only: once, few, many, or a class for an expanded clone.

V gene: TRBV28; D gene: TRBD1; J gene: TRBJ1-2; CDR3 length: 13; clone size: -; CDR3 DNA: TGTGCCAGCAGTGTCAGGGGGTCGAGTGGCTACACCTTC; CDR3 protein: CASSVRGSSGYTF
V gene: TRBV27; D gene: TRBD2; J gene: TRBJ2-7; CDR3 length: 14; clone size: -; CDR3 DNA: TGTGCCAGCTCTCCCGGGGGGAGCTCCTACGAGCAGTACTTC; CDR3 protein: CASSPGGSSYEQYF
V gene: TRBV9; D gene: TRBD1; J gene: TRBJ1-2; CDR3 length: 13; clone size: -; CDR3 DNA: TGTGCCAGCGGAACGACAGGGGCTGCTGGCTACACCTTC; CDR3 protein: CASGTTGAAGYTF
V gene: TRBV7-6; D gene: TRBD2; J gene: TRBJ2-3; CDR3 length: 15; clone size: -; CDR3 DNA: TGTGCCAGCAGCTTAGGGGGCGGGGGAGCAGATACGCAGTATTTT; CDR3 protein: CASSLGGGGADTQYF
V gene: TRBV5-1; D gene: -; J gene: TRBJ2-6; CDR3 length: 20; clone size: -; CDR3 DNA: TGCGCCAGCACCAAACACGCCTCGACAGGCCTTACCTCTGGGGCCAACGTCCTGACTTTC; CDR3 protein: CASTKHASTGLTSGANVLTF
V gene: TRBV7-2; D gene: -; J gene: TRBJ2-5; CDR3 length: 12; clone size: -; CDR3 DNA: TGTGCCAGCAGCTCTCGGTCAGGGACCCAGTACTTC; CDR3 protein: CASSSRSGTQYF
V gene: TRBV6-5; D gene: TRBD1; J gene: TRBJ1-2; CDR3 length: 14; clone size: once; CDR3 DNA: TGTGCCAGCAGTCGGGGACAGGGATTTGTTGGCTACACCTTC; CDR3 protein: CASSRGQGFVGYTF
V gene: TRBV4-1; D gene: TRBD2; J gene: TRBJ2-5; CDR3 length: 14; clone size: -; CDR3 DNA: TGCGCCAGCAGCCAAGAGGGAGGGCGAGGGACCCAGTACTTC; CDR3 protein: CASSQEGGRGTQYF
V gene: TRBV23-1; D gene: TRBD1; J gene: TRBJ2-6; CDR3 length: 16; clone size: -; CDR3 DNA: TGCGCCAGTTTATCCACAGGGGGCACTTGGGCCAACGTCCTGACTTTC; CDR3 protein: CASLSTGGTWANVLTF
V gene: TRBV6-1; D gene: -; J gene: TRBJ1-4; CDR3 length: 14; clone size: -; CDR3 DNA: TGTGCCAGCAGCACAGCGGCTATCAATGAAAAACTGTTTTTT; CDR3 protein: CASSTAAINEKLFF
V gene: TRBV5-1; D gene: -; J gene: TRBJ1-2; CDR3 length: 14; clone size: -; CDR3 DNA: TGCGCCAGCAGCTTGGACTGGGAGAACTATGGCTACACCTTC; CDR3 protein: CASSLDWENYGYTF
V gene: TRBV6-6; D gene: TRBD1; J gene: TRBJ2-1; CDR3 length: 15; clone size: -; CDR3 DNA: TGTGCCAGCAGTTACTTGGGACAGAGAATCCGGGGGCAGTTCTTC; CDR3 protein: CASSYLGQRIRGQFF
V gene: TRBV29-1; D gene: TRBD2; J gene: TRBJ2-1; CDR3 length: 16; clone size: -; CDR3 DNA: TGCAGCGTTGAAGTAGGAGCGGGAGATTCCTACAATGAGCAGTTCTTC; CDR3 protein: CSVEVGAGDSYNEQFF
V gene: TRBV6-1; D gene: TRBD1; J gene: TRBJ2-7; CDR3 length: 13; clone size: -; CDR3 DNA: TGTGCCAGCGCCTGGGACAGGGATTACGAGCAGTACTTC; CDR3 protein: CASAWDRDYEQYF
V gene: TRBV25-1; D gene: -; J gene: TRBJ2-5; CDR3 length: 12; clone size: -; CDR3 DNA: TGTGCCAGCAGTGTGAGGGTCGAAGCCCAGTACTTC; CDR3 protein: CASSVRVEAQYF
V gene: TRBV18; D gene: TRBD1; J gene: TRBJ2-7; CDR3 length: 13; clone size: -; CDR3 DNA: TGTGCCAGCTCACTCTGGGACAGGACCGAACAGTACTTC; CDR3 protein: CASSLWDRTEQYF
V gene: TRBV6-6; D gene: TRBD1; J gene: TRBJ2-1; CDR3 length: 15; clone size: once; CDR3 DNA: TGTGCCAGCAGCATAGGGGGCAGCTCCTACAATGAGCAGTTCTTC; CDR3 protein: CASSIGGSSYNEQFF
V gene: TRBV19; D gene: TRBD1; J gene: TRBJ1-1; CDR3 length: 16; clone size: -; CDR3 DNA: TGTGCCAGTAGTAGGGGACAGGGGGTGGTGAACACTGAAGCTTTCTTT; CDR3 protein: CASSRGQGVVNTEAFF
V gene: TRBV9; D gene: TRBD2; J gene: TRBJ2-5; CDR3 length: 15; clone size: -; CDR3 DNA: TGTGCCAGCAGCGCAAGGACTAGCGGCCAAGAGACCCAGTACTTC; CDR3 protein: CASSARTSGQETQYF
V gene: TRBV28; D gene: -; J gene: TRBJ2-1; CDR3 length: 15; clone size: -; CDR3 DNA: TGTGCCAGCAGACTGGGCCGCAGCTCCTACAATGAGCAGTTCTTC; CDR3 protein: CASRLGRSSYNEQFF
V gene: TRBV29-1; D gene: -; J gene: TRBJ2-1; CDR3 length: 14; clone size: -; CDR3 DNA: TGCAGCGTTGAGCCAACCGAGGGGGGGGTTGAGCAGTTCTTC; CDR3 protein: CSVEPTEGGVEQFF
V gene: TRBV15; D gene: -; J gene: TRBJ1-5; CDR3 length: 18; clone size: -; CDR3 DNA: TGTGCCACCAGCAGAACCATCGGGGGGGGCATTAGCAATCAGCCCCAGCATTTT; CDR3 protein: CATSRTIGGGISNQPQHF
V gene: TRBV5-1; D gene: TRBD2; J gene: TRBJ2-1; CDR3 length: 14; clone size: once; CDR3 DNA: TGCGCCAGCAGCCTGGGACTAGCCCCGTCGGCGCAGTTCTTC; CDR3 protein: CASSLGLAPSAQFF
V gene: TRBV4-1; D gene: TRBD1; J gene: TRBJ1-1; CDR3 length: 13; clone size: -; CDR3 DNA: TGCGCCAGCAGCCGTCAGGGGGCTAGAGAAGCTTTCTTT; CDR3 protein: CASSRQGAREAFF
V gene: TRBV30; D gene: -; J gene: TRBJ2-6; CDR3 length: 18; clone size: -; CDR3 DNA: TGTGCCTGGAGTTCCGGCTACAGGGTGGTCTCTGGGGCCAACGTCCTGACTTTC; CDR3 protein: CAWSSGYRVVSGANVLTF
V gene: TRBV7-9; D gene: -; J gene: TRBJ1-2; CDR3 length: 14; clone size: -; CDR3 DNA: TGTGCCAGCAGCTTAGTGGCAGATCTTAGCGGCTACACCTTC; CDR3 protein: CASSLVADLSGYTF
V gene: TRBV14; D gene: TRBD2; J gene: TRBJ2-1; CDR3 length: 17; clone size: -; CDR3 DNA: TGTGCCAGCAGCCAAGTATATGAGGGACTAGCGGGCAATGAGCAGTTCTTC; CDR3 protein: CASSQVYEGLAGNEQFF
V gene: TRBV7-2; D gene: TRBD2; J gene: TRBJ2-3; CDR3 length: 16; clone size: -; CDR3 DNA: TGTGCCAGCAGCGCCCTTAGCGGGGGGAGCACAGATACGCAGTATTTT; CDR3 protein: CASSALSGGSTDTQYF
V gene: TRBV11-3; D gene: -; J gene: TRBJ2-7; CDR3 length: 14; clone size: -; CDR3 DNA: TGTGCCAGCAGCTTAGTTGAGGTTAACTACGAGCAGTACTTC; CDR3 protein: CASSLVEVNYEQYF
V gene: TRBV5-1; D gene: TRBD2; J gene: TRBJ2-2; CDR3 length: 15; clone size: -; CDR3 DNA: TGCGCCAGCAGCCCCGGGACTATCGCCGCCGGGGAGCTGTTTTTT; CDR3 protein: CASSPGTIAAGELFF
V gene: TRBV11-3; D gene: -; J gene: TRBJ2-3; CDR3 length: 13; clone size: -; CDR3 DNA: TGTGCCAGCAGGACTAGTCTAGCAGATACGCAGTATTTT; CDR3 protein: CASRTSLADTQYF
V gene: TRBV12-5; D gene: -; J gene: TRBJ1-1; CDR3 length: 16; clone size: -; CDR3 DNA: TGTGCTAGTGGTTTGGTACTGGGGGGATCCCTCACTGAAGCTTTCTTT; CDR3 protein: CASGLVLGGSLTEAFF
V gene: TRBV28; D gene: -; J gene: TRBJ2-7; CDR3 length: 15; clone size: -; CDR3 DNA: TGTGCCAGCGCCCGAGGGATTCTAGCCACCTACGAGCAGTACTTC; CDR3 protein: CASARGILATYEQYF
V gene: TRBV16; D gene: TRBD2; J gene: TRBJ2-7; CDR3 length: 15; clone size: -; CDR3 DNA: TGTGCCAGCAGCCAGTCGACTAGCGGGAGTGTCGAGCAGTACTTC; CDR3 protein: CASSQSTSGSVEQYF
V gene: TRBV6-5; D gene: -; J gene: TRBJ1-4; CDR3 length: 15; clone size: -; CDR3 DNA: TGTGCCAGCAGTACCTACGGGACACCTAATGAAAAACTGTTTTTT; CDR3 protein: CASSTYGTPNEKLFF
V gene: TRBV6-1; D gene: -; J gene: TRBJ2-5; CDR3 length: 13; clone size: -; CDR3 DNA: TGTGCCAGCAGTGAGAGAGAAGAAGAGACCCAGTACTTC; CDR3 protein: CASSEREEETQYF
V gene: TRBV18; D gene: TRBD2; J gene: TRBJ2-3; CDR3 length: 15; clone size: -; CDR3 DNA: TGTGCCAGCTCACAGACTAGCGGGCTGACAGATACGCAGTATTTT; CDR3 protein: CASSQTSGLTDTQYF
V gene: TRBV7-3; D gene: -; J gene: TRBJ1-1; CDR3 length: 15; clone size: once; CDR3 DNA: TGTGCCAGCAGCTTAAGAGCGGGGGCCGCCACTGAAGCTTTCTTT; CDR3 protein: CASSLRAGAATEAFF
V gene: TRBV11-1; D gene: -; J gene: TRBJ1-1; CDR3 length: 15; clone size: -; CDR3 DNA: TGTGCCAGCAGCTTGGATTACAGGGCTGGCACTGAAGCTTTCTTT; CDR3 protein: CASSLDYRAGTEAFF
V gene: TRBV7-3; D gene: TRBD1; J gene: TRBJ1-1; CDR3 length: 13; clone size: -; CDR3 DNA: TGTGCCAGCAGCCCACAGGGGCACACTGAAGCTTTCTTT; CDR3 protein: CASSPQGHTEAFF
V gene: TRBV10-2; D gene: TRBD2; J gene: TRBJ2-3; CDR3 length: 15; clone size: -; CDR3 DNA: TGCGCCAGCAGTGGAGGCGGGAGGGGCACAGATACGCAGTATTTT; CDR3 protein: CASSGGGRGTDTQYF
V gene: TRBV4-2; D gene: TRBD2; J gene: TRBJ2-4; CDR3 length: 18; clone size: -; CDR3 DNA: TGTGCCAGCAGCCAAATTACGGGACTAGCGGGGATCAAAAACATTCAGTACTTC; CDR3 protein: CASSQITGLAGIKNIQYF
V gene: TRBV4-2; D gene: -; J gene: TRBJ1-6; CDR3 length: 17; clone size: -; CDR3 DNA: TGTGCCAGCAGCCCTCGGGATGAGAGCTCCTATAATTCACCCCTCCACTTT; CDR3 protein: CASSPRDESSYNSPLHF
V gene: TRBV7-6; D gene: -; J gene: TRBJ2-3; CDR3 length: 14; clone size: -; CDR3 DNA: TGTGCCAGCAGCCCATCGGGAATCACAGATACGCAGTATTTT; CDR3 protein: CASSPSGITDTQYF
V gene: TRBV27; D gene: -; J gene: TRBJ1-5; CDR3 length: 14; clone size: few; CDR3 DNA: TGTGCCAGCAGTTTAGGGGGAGGGGGTCAGCCCCAGCATTTT; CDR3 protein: CASSLGGGGQPQHF
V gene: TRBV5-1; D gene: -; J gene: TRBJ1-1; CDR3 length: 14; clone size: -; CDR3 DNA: TGCGCCAGCAGCTCGGACTCCGAAGGGACTGAAGCTTTCTTT; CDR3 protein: CASSSDSEGTEAFF
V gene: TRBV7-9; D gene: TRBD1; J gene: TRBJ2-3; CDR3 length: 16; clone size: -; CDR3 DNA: TGTGCCAGCAGCCCCACCCCGACAGGGGAGGCAGATACGCAGTATTTT; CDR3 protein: CASSPTPTGEADTQYF
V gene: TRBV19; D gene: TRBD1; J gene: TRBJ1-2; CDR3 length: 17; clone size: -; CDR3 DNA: TGTGCCAGTAGTGCCCAACCCTCAGGGGGTTGGAAATATGGCTACACCTTC; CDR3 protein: CASSAQPSGGWKYGYTF
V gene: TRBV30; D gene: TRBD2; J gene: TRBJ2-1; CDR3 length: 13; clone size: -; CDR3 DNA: TGTGCCTGGGGCCGGGGGGACTACAATGAGCAGTTCTTC; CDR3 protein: CAWGRGDYNEQFF
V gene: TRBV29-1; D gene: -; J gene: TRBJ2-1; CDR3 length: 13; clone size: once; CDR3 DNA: TGCAGCGTTGGACTAACTCCCTACAATGAGCAGTTCTTC; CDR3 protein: CSVGLTPYNEQFF
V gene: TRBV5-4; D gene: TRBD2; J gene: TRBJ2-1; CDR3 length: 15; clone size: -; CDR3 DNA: TGTGCCAGCAGCTGGGGCGGGAGCTCCTACAATGAGCAGTTCTTC; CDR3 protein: CASSWGGSSYNEQFF
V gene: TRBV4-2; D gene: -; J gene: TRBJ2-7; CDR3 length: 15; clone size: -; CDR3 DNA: TGTGCCAGCAGCCAAGATCCTGGCTCCTCCTACGAGCAGTACTTC; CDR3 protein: CASSQDPGSSYEQYF
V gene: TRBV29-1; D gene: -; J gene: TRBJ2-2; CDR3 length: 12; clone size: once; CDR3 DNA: TGCACAGGGGTGGTCAACACCGGGGAGCTGTTTTTT; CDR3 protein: CTGVVNTGELFF
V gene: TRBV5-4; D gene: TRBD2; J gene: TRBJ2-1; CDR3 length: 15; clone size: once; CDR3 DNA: TGTGCCAGCAGCCCCGAACTAGCGGCGTACAATGAGCAGTTCTTC; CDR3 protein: CASSPELAAYNEQFF
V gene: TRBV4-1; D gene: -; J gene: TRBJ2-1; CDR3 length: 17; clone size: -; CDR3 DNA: TGCGCCAGCAGCCAAACCTCGGGAGTGATTTGGTACAATGAGCAGTTCTTC; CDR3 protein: CASSQTSGVIWYNEQFF
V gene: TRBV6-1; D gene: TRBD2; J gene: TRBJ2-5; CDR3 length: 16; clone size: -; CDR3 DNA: TGTGCCAGCAGTGCGGGACTAGCGGGGGCTCGGAAGACCCAGTACTTC; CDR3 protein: CASSAGLAGARKTQYF
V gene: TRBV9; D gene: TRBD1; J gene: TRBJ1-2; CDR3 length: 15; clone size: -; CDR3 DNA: TGTGCCAGCAGCGTAGGAGACAGGGCGGCCTATGGCTACACCTTC; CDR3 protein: CASSVGDRAAYGYTF